What follows describes a single T cell receptor (beta chain). Its antigen is currently unknown. The germline V gene encodes CDR1 SGDLS and CDR2 YYNGEE. J gave up 5 bases and V 4 bases, and 6 bases lay outside the gene matches. The CDR3 spans 16 residues. This sample was included in a study of B cell selection in AIRE deficiency. Regulatory T cells were sorted as CD4+CD25hiCD127low/negative. Generated by immunoSEQ multiplex PCR, the TCRdb table keeps only in-frame clones and is missing some. Found here are tens of thousands of clones, over 90% of them singletons; the top ten hold roughly 1.3%. Study results and limitations: Healthy Tconv contained around two fifths of shared healthy Treg sequences; only TCRbeta sequenced. AIRE-deficient Tconv and Treg repertoires matched healthy donors in TCRBV, CDR3 length, diversity. CDR3s were shorter in shared Treg sequences, reflecting few non-templated nucleotide insertions.

The chain employs TRBV9 and TRBJ2-3; 14 bases align to TRBD2. The receptor's source is a human donor in good health. The sample comprised CD4+CD25+ Tregs sorted from PBMCs. The CDR3 protein is CASSSLGLAGEDTQYF. CDR3 sequence (DNA): TGTGCCAGCAGCTCCCTGGGACTAGCGGGGGAAGATACGCAGTATTTT.